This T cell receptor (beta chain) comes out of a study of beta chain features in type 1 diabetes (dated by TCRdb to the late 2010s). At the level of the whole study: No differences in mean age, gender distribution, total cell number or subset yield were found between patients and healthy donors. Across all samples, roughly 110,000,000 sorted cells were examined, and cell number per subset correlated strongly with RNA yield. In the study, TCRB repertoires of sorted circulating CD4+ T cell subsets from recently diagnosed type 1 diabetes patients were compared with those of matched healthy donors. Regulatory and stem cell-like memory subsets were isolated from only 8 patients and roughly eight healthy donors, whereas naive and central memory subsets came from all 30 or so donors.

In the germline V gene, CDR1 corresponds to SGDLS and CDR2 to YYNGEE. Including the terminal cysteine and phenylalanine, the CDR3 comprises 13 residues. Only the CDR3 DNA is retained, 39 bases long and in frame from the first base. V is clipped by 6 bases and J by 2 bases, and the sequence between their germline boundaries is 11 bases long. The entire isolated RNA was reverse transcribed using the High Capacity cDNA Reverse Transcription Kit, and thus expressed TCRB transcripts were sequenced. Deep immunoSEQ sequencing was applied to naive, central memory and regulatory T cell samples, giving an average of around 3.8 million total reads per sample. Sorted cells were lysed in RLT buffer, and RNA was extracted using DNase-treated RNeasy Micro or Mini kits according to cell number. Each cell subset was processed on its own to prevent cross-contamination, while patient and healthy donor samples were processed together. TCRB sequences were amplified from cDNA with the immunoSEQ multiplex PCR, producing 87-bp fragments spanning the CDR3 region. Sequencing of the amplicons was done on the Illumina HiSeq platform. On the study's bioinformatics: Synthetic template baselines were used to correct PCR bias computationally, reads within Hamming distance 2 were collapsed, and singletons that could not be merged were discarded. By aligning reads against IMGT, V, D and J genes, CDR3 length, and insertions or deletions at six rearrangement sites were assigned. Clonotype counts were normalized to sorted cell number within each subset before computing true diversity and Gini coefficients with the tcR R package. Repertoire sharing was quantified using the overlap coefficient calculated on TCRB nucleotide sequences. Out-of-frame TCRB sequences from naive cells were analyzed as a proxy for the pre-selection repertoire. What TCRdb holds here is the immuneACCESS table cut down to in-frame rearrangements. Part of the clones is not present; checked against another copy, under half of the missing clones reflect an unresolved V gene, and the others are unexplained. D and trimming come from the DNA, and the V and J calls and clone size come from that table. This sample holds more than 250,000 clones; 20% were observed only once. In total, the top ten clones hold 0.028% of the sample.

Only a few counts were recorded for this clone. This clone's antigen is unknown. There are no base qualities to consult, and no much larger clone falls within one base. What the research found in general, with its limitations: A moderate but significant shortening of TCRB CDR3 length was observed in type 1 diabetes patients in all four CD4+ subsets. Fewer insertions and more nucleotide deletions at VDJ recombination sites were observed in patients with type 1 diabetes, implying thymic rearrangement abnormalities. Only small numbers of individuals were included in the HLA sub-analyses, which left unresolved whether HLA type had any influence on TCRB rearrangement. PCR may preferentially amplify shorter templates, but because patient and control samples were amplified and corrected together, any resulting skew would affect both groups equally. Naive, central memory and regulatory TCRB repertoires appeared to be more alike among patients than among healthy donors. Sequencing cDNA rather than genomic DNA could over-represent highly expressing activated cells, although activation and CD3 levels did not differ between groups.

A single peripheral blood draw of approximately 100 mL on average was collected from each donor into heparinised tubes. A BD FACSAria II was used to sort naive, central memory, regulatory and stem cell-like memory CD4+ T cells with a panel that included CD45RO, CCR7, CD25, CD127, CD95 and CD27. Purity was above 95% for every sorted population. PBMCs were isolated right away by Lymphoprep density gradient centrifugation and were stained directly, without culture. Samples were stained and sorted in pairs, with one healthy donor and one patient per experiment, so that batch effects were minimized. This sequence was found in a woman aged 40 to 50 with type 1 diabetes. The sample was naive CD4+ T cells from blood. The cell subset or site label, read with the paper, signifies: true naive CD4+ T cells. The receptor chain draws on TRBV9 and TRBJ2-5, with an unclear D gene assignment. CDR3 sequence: CASNSVQQETQYF. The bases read TGTGCCAGCAACAGTGTTCAACAAGAGACCCAGTACTTC.